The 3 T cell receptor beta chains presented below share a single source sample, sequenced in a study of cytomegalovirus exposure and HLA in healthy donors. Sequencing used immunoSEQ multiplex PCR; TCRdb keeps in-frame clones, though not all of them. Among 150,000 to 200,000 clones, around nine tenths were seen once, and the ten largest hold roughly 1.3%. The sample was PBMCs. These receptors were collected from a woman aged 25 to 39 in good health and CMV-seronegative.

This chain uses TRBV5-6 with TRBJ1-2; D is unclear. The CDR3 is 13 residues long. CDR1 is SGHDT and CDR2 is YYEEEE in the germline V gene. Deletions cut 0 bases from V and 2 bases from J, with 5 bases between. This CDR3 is CASSLAENYGYTF. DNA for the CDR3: TGTGCCAGCAGCTTGGCGGAGAACTATGGCTACACCTTC.

The CDR3 bases are TGTGCCAGCAGTTCGAGAGCAGATACGCAGTATTTT. Translating it yields CASSSRADTQYF. V is TRBV6-5 and J is TRBJ2-3; unclear D gene. From germline, CDR1 is MNHEY and CDR2 SVGAGI. The CDR3 is made up of 12 amino acids. The V end was cut by 4 bases, the J end by 4 bases, with 6 bases between.

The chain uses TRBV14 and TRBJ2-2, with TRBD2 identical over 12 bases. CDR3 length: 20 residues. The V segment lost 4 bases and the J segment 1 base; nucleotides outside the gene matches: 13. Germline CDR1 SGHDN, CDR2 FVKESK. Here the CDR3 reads CASSPYPHETSGGNTGELFF. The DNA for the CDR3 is TGTGCCAGCAGCCCATACCCGCACGAGACTAGCGGGGGGAACACCGGGGAGCTGTTTTTT.